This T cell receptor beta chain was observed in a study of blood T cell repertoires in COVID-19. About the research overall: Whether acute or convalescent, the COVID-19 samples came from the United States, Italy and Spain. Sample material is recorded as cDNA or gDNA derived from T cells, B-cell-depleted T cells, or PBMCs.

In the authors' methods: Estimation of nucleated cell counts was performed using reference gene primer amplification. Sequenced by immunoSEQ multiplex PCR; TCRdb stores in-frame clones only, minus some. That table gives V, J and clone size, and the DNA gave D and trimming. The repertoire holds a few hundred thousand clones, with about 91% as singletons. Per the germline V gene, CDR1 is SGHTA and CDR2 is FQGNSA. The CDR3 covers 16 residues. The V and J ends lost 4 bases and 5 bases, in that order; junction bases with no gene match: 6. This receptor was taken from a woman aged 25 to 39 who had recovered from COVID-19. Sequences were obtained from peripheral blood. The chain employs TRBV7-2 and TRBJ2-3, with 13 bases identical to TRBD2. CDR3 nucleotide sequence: TGTGCCAGCAGCTGGAGACTAGCGGGGGGTAAAGATACGCAGTATTTT. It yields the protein CASSWRLAGGKDTQYF.